These 15 T cell receptor beta chains were all obtained from the same sample, sequenced in a study of PD-1 blockade in classical Hodgkin lymphoma. Clones were read by immunoSEQ multiplex PCR, and TCRdb kept only the in-frame ones, dropping some. The sample lists approximately 90,000 clones; nearly 85% were seen once. Time point of the sample: cycle 4 day 1 (C4D1), after about 6 weeks of nivolumab. Every one of the patients relapsed after autologous stem cell transplantation (brentuximab vedotin exposure was variable). This sample comprised peripheral blood mononuclear cells (PBMCs), obtained before the fourth cycle of nivolumab. The receptors were sampled from a human donor with classical Hodgkin lymphoma.

In this sample, this clone turned up once. The chain employs TRBV5-1 and TRBJ2-5, with 7 bases aligning to TRBD1. The CDR3 covers 14 residues. The germline CDR1 and CDR2 sequences are SGHRS and YFSETQ. Germline trimming cut 5 bases from V and 4 bases from J; bases unmatched to any gene: 8. The CDR3 DNA follows: TGCGCCAGCAGTTCCGGACAGGTCGTAGAGACCCAGTACTTC. It specifies CASSSGQVVETQYF.

The V and J genes are TRBV19 and TRBJ2-7, with 7 bases fitting TRBD1. CDR1 LNHDA and CDR2 SQIVND come from the germline V gene (reference sequence). After removal of 4 bases from V and 3 bases from J, the junction contained 9 bases not matched to a gene. The CDR3 loop spans 15 amino acids. The DNA for the CDR3 is TGTGCCAGTAGTAGGACCGAGACAGGGAACTACGAGCAGTACTTC. The encoded protein is CASSRTETGNYEQYF.

The chain is built from TRBV6-5 and TRBJ2-1; D may be TRBD2 (5 bases). Germline CDR1 reads MNHEY; CDR2 reads SVGAGI. This CDR3 contains 14 residues. Deletions cut 6 bases from V and 3 bases from J, with 12 bases between. CDR3 sequence reads: CASSRGQSYNEQFF. The CDR3 nucleotides are TGTGCCAGCAGCCGAGGGCAGAGCTACAATGAGCAGTTCTTC.

The chain employs TRBV7-9 and TRBJ2-7; TRBD2 agrees at 7 bases. J lost 2 bases, V lost 6 bases, and 10 bases had no gene match. Germline values: CDR1 SEHNR, CDR2 FQNEAQ (reference sequence). There are 15 residues in the CDR3. The CDR3 bases are TGTGCCAGCAGTCAGGCCGCGGGGGAACCCTACGAGCAGTACTTC. Translating it yields CASSQAAGEPYEQYF.

The V gene is TRBV18, the J gene TRBJ1-2; TRBD1 is a possible D gene (5 bases). The V gene lost 3 bases and the J gene lost 6 bases, with 8 bases spanning the gap. The CDR3 contains 12 residues. CDR1 is KGHSH and CDR2 is LQKENI in the germline V gene. The CDR3 nucleotides are TGTGCCAGCTCACCTCAGGGCGATGGCTACACCTTC. It is translated as CASSPQGDGYTF.

DNA for the CDR3: TGTGCCAGCAGCTTCTCCAGTGGAGAGACCCAGTACTTC. It encodes CASSFSSGETQYF. This chain connects TRBV5-6 to TRBJ2-5; D is unclear. CDR3 length: 13 residues. The V gene's germline CDR1 is SGHDT and CDR2 YYEEEE. Trimming pared 2 bases from V and 4 bases from J, leaving 9 bases between.

J is TRBJ1-5 and V is TRBV25-1, with no clear D. Between the trimmed V and J ends, which lost 8 bases and 0 bases, there was a span of 11 bases. This CDR3 is built from 14 residues. Looked up from germline, CDR1 is MGHDK and CDR2 is SYGVNS. CDR3 DNA sequence: TGTGCCAGCGCCGGGGAGTTTAGCAATCAGCCCCAGCATTTT. This translates into CASAGEFSNQPQHF.

The chain links TRBV10-3 to TRBJ2-7; TRBD2 matches at 11 bases. Losses at the gene ends were 3 bases for V and 6 bases for J; bases not matched to a gene: 13. Per the germline V gene, CDR1 is ENHRY and CDR2 is SYGVKD. CDR3 length equals 17 residues. CDR3 nucleotide sequence: TGTGCCATCAGTGAATCGATAGTAGCGGGAGGGGGGGGCGAGCAGTACTTC. This translates into CAISESIVAGGGGEQYF.

Note on this clone: This same CDR3 is encoded by further DNA sequences in the sample. V is TRBV30 and J is TRBJ1-2; no firm D call. This CDR3 spans 13 amino acids. The V end was cut by 0 bases, the J end by 2 bases, with 7 bases between. CDR1 is GTSNPN, CDR2 SVGIG, per germline (reference sequence). The CDR3 sequence is CAWSVGRNYGYTF. Written as DNA, the CDR3 is TGTGCCTGGAGTGTGGGCAGAAACTATGGCTACACCTTC.

The J gene is TRBJ2-7, the V gene TRBV5-1; 7 bases align to TRBD2. Germline V lookup: CDR1 SGHRS, CDR2 YFSETQ. The CDR3 extends over 14 amino acids. J gave up 6 bases and V 3 bases, and 9 bases lay outside the gene matches. The CDR3 nucleotides are TGCGCCAGCAGCTCGGCCCAGTGGGGGGGCGAGCAGTACTTC. This codes for CASSSAQWGGEQYF.

The V call is TRBV28, the J call TRBJ2-7, with a possible D match to TRBD2 (5 bases). The CDR3 sequence is 11 residues long. The germline V gene encodes CDR1 MDHEN and CDR2 SYDVKM. The V and J ends lost 5 bases and 4 bases respectively, with 6 bases between them. CDR3 coding DNA: TGTGCCAGCAGTCGGGATTACGAGCAGTACTTC. This sequence encodes CASSRDYEQYF.

V gene TRBV11-3 combines with J gene TRBJ2-2, with D perhaps matching TRBD2 (6 bases). Per germline, CDR1 SGHNT and CDR2 YENEEA. Trimming cost V 5 bases and J 4 bases, with 17 bases left between them. This CDR3 region has 16 residues. For the CDR3, the DNA is TGTGCCAGCAGCCGAGGCTCTCCGGGAGCCACCGGGGAGCTGTTTTTT. Protein sequence: CASSRGSPGATGELFF.

This clone was seen a single time. The rearrangement joins TRBV7-2 to TRBJ2-5, with 13 bases identical to TRBD2. Germline V gene data show CDR1 as SGHTA and CDR2 as FQGNSA. J was trimmed by 4 bases and V by 5 bases; bases with no gene match: 4. The CDR3 totals 15 residues. The CDR3 region has the DNA TGTGCCAGCAGCCGACTAGCGGGAGGAGGAGAGACCCAGTACTTC. The encoded protein is CASSRLAGGGETQYF.

V gene TRBV9 combines with J gene TRBJ2-1, with D possibly being TRBD1 (5 bases). With 0 bases removed from V and 2 bases from J, the gap between germline ends came to 9 bases. The germline CDR1 and CDR2 sequences are SGDLS and YYNGEE. The CDR3 totals 15 residues. DNA for the CDR3: TGTGCCAGCAGCGTAGATCAGGGCCCCTACAATGAGCAGTTCTTC. The encoded protein is CASSVDQGPYNEQFF.

The rearrangement links TRBV10-3 to TRBJ2-7; the match to TRBD1 covers 12 bases. CDR3 size: 15 residues. The germline V gene encodes CDR1 ENHRY and CDR2 SYGVKD. V shed 3 bases and J 7 bases; nucleotides not matched to a gene: 7. The DNA for the CDR3 is TGTGCCATCAGTGACCGGGACAGGGGGCGTGGGGAGCAGTACTTC. The encoded protein is CAISDRDRGRGEQYF.